This T cell receptor (beta chain) was sequenced for a study of blood T cell repertoires in COVID-19. Using immunoSEQ multiplex PCR, the repertoire was profiled, and TCRdb retains in-frame clones only, with some absent. Altogether roughly 67,000 clones are present, roughly 80% being singletons, with the ten largest covering roughly 20%. V trimming: 5 bases; J trimming: 2 bases; junction bases outside the gene matches: 5. In germline, CDR1 is SGHTA, CDR2 FQGNSA. The CDR3 runs to 15 residues. This TCR was sampled from a human donor in a cohort sampled during active COVID-19. The J gene is TRBJ2-7, the V gene TRBV7-2; 11 nucleotides line up with TRBD2. The source material was peripheral blood. The CDR3: CASSPLAGVPYEQYF. The CDR3 DNA is TGTGCCAGCAGCCCACTAGCGGGAGTTCCCTACGAGCAGTACTTC.